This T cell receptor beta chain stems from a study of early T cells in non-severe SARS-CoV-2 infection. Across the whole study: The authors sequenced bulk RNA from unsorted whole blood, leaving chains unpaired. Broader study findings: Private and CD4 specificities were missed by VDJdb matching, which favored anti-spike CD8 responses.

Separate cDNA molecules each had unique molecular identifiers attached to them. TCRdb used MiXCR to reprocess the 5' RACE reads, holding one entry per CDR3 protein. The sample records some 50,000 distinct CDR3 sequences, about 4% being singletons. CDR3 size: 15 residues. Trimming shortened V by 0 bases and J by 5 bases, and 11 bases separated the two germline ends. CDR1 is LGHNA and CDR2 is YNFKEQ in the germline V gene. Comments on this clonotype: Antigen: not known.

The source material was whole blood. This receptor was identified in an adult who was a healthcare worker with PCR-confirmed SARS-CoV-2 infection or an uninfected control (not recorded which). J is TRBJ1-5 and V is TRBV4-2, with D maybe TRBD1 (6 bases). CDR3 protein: CASSQDTGAHQPQHF. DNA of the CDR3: TGTGCCAGCAGCCAAGATACGGGGGCACATCAGCCCCAGCATTTT.